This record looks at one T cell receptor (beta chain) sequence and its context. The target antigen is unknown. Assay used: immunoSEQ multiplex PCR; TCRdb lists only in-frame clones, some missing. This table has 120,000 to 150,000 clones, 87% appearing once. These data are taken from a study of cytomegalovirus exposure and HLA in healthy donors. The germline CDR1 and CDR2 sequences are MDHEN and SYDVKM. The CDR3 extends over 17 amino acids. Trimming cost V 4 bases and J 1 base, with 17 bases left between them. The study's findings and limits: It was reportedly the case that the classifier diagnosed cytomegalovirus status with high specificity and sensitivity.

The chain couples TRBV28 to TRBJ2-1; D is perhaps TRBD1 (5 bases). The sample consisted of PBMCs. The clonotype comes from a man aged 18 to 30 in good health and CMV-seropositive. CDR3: CASSSLNYRFSYNEQFF. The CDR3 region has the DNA TGTGCCAGCAGTTCGCTTAATTACAGGTTTTCCTACAATGAGCAGTTCTTC.